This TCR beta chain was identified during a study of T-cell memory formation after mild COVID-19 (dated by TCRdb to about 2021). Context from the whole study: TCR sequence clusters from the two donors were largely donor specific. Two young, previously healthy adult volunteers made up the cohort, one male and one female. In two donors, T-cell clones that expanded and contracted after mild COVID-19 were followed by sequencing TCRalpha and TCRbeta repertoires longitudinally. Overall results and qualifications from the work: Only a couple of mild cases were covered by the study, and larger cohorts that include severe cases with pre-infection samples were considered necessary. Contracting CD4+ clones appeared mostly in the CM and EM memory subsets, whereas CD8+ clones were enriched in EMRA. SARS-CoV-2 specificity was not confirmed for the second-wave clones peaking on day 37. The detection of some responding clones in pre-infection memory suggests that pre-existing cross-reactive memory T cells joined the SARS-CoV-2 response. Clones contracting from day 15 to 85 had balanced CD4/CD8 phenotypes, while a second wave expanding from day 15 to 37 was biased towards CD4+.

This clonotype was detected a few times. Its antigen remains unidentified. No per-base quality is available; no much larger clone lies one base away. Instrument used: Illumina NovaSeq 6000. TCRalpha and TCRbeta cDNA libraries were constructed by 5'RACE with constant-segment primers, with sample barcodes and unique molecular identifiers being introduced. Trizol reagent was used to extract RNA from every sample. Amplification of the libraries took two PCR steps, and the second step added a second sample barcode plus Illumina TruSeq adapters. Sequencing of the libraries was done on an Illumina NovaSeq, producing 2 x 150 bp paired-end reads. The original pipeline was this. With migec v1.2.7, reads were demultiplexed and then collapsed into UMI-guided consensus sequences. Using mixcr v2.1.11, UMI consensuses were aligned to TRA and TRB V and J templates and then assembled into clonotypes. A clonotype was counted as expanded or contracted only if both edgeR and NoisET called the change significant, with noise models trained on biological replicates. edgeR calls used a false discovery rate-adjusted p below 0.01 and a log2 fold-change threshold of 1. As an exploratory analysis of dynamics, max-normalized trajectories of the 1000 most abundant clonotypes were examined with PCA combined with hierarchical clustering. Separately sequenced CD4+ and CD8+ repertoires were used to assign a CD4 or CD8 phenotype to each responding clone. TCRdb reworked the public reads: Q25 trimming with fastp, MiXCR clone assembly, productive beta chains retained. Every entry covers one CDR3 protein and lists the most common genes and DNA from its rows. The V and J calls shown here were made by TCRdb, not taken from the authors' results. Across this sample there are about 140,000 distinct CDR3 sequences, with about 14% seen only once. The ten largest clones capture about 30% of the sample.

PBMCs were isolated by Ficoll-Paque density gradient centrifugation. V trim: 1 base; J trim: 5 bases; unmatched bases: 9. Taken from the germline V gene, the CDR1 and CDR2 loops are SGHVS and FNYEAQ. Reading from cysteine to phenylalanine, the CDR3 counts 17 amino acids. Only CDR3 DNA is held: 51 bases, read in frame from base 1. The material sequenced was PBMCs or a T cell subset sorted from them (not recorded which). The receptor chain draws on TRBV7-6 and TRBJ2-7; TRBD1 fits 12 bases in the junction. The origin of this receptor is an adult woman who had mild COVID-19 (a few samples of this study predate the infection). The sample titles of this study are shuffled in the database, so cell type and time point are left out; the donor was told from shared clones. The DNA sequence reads TGTGCCAGCAGCTTAGTTAGTACCGGGACAGGGGGCAACGAGCAGTACTTC. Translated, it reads CASSLVSTGTGGNEQYF.